This passage covers 28 T cell receptor beta chains from one sample sequenced in a study of beta chain features in type 1 diabetes. Their antigen targets remain unknown. Sequenced material consisted of expressed TCRB transcripts (all of the isolated RNA was reverse transcribed). Assay used: immunoSEQ multiplex PCR; TCRdb lists only in-frame clones, some missing. The top ten clones hold around 0.04% of a sample with more than 550,000 clones, about 14% of them seen once. General study findings and limits: In all four CD4+ subsets, TCRB CDR3 length was significantly, moderately reduced in type 1 diabetes.

Material: naive CD4+ T cells from blood. The receptors derive from a man aged 18 to 35 with type 1 diabetes.

This clone was found a few times. V is TRBV14 and J is TRBJ1-4; the match to TRBD1 covers 7 bases. The V segment lost 4 bases and the J segment 14 bases; nucleotides outside the gene matches: 7. The CDR3 is 12 residues long. CDR1 is SGHDN and CDR2 is FVKESK in the germline V gene. The CDR3, as DNA: TGTGCCAGCAGCCCTCAGACAGGGCGGCTGTTTTTT. It translates to CASSPQTGRLFF.

This clone came up a few times. V and J are TRBV14 and TRBJ1-6; no clear D gene. Germline V lookup: CDR1 SGHDN, CDR2 FVKESK. Trimming removed 1 base at V and 9 bases at J, with 7 bases between. CDR3 length: 13 residues. For the CDR3, the DNA is TGTGCCAGCAGCCAAGTATATGGTTCACCCCTCCACTTT. The encoded protein is CASSQVYGSPLHF.

This clone showed up just a few times. The V gene is TRBV7-9, the J gene TRBJ2-7; 7 nucleotides match TRBD1. This CDR3 is 15 amino acids long. Germline CDR1 is SEHNR and CDR2 is FQNEAQ (reference sequence). V lost 1 base, J lost 3 bases, and 6 bases stayed unmatched. This chain's CDR3 is CASSLGDSRDYEQYF. The CDR3 DNA is TGTGCCAGCAGCTTAGGGGACAGCCGCGACTACGAGCAGTACTTC. The whole variable domain, filled in from reference TRBV7-9 and TRBJ2-7, reads DTGVSQNPRHKITKRGQNVTFRCDPISEHNRLYWYRQTLGQGPEFLTYFQNEAQLEKSRLLSDRFSAERPKGSFSTLEIQRTEQGDSAMYLCASSLGDSRDYEQYFGPGTRLTVT.

About this clone itself: As the CDR3 is not closed by the conserved phenylalanine or tryptophan, this likely results from a read error. Because the CDR3's place on the DNA is in doubt, the DNA is left out and the CDR3 is given as listed by TCRdb. The CDR3 sequence is CASSDDST. The genes are TRBV6-4 and TRBJ2-7. A total of 8 residues make up the CDR3, ends included. The germline gives CDR1 MRHNA, CDR2 SNTAGT.

Only a few counts were recorded for this clone. This chain links TRBV4-3 with TRBJ2-1, with D perhaps assigned TRBD1 or TRBD2 (5 bases each). The V end was cut by 3 bases, the J end by 10 bases, with 13 bases between. Germline CDR1 is LGHNA and CDR2 is YSLEER. This CDR3 is 13 amino acids long. The CDR3: CASSQVLEGEQFF. The CDR3 DNA reads TGCGCCAGCAGCCAGGTACTAGAGGGGGAGCAGTTCTTC.

This chain uses TRBV7-2 with TRBJ1-5; possibly TRBD1 for D (6 bases). Trimming pared 5 bases from V and 7 bases from J, leaving 9 bases between. Germline CDR1 is SGHTA and CDR2 is FQGNSA. The CDR3 has 12 residues. CDR3 in DNA: TGTGCCAGCAGCCGAAGGGGGCAGCCCCAGCATTTT. Its protein product is CASSRRGQPQHF.

This clone was seen a handful of times. The chain recombines TRBV7-2 with TRBJ1-2, with 8 bases fitting TRBD1. CDR3 length equals 14 residues. Germline CDR1 reads SGHTA; CDR2 reads FQGNSA. Trimming took 2 bases from V and 6 from J; bases not matched to a gene: 5. For the CDR3, the DNA is TGTGCCAGCAGCTTATGGACAGGGATGAATGGCTACACCTTC. Protein sequence: CASSLWTGMNGYTF.

This clone was seen more than once but under ten times. The J gene is TRBJ1-5, the V gene TRBV15; possible D gene TRBD1, 5 bases. The V gene lost 3 bases and the J gene lost 9 bases, with 12 bases spanning the gap. The CDR3 is made up of 13 amino acids. CDR1 is LNHNV and CDR2 is YYDKDF in the germline V gene (reference sequence). The CDR3 DNA reads TGTGCCACCAGCAGGGGGGACCTGGGGCCCCAGCATTTT. Translation: CATSRGDLGPQHF. Supplemented by reference TRBV15 and TRBJ1-5, the full variable domain reads DAMVIQNPRYQVTQFGKPVTLSCSQTLNHNVMYWYQQKSSQAPKLLFHYYDKDFNNEADTPDNFQSRRPNTSFCFLDIRSPGLGDTAMYLCATSRGDLGPQHFGDGTRLSIL.

The chain carries TRBV28 and TRBJ2-1; perhaps TRBD1 as D (5 bases). Germline values: CDR1 MDHEN, CDR2 SYDVKM. The V end was cut by 2 bases, the J end by 9 bases, with 14 bases between. CDR3 length: 14 residues. The DNA of the CDR3 is TGTGCCAGCAGTTTAGGGCACAGGAAAGGTGAGCAGTTCTTC. It specifies CASSLGHRKGEQFF.

This clone was seen only a few times. The rearrangement uses TRBV6-5 and TRBJ2-7; 15 bases align to TRBD2. The CDR3 consists of 15 residues. J lost 4 bases, V lost 4 bases, and 2 bases had no gene match. Germline lookup yields CDR1 MNHEY and CDR2 SVGAGI. CDR3 in DNA: TGTGCCAGCAGTTCCGGACTAGCGGGAGGGTACGAGCAGTACTTC. Translated: CASSSGLAGGYEQYF.

The rearrangement links TRBV5-1 to TRBJ1-4; possibly TRBD1 for D (5 bases). The V end was cut by 4 bases, the J end by 4 bases, with 11 bases between. The V gene's germline CDR1 is SGHRS and CDR2 YFSETQ. CDR3 length: 14 residues. The CDR3 here is CASSLRGVNEKLFF. CDR3 nucleotide sequence: TGCGCCAGCAGCCTACGGGGGGTTAATGAAAAACTGTTTTTT.

The table lists this clone with a few counts. This chain connects TRBV30 to TRBJ2-7; TRBD2 matches at 12 bases. Germline CDR1 and CDR2: GTSNPN and SVGIG (reference sequence). The length of the CDR3 is 14 residues. V shed 4 bases, J shed 3 bases, and the junction held 4 bases outside the gene matches. DNA for the CDR3: TGTGCCTGGACTCCGGGACTAGCGGGCTACGAGCAGTACTTC. Amino acids: CAWTPGLAGYEQYF.

The CDR3 protein is CASSFRVAGGELFF. The DNA of the CDR3 is TGTGCCAGCAGCTTCCGAGTCGCGGGCGGGGAGCTGTTTTTT. V gene TRBV6-5 combines with J gene TRBJ2-2; tentatively, D is TRBD2 (5 bases). Germline CDR1 MNHEY, CDR2 SVGAGI. The V end lost 6 bases, the J end lost 7 bases, and 15 bases lay between the germline ends. This CDR3 spans 14 amino acids.

This clone was counted only a few times. The V gene is TRBV5-1, the J gene TRBJ1-2; maybe TRBD1 (5 bases). Germline lookup yields CDR1 SGHRS and CDR2 YFSETQ. The CDR3 sequence is 16 residues long. V gave up 0 bases and J gave up 5 bases, with 17 bases separating them. Here the CDR3 reads CASSLAVRGRVYGYTF. CDR3 in DNA: TGCGCCAGCAGCTTGGCCGTTCGGGGACGGGTGTATGGCTACACCTTC.

This clone turned up a few times. The chain links TRBV5-6 to TRBJ2-7, with D tentatively TRBD1 (6 bases). CDR3 size: 12 residues. Trimming took 0 bases from V and 7 from J, leaving 8 bases between them. The germline gives CDR1 SGHDT, CDR2 YYEEEE. The CDR3 DNA is TGTGCCAGCAGCTTGGGGGGGCGTGAGCAGTACTTC. Protein sequence: CASSLGGREQYF. The whole variable domain, remainder taken from reference TRBV5-6 and TRBJ2-7, is DAGVTQSPTHLIKTRGQQVTLRCSPKSGHDTVSWYQQALGQGPQFIFQYYEEEERQRGNFPDRFSGHQFPNYSSELNVNALLLGDSALYLCASSLGGREQYFGPGTRLTVT.

This clone has a handful of counts. The gene calls are TRBV9 and TRBJ2-5, with D possibly matching TRBD1 (5 bases). CDR3 length: 15 amino acids. Deletions cut 0 bases from V and 4 bases from J, with 13 bases between. Germline V lookup: CDR1 SGDLS, CDR2 YYNGEE. CDR3 in amino acids: CASSVASGLSETQYF. The CDR3 nucleotides are TGTGCCAGCAGCGTAGCTTCAGGGTTGTCAGAGACCCAGTACTTC.

This rearrangement joins TRBV18 to TRBJ2-7, with D possibly called TRBD1 or TRBD2 (5 bases each). Trimming shortened V by 6 bases and J by 1 base, and 19 bases separated the two germline ends. CDR1 and CDR2 (germline): KGHSH, LQKENI. This CDR3 spans 16 amino acids. This CDR3 is CASSKGGTLGSYEQYF. The CDR3 nucleotides read TGTGCCAGCTCCAAGGGTGGGACCCTCGGTTCCTACGAGCAGTACTTC. Full variable domain (outside the CDR3, taken from reference TRBV18 and TRBJ2-7): NAGVMQNPRHLVRRRGQEARLRCSPMKGHSHVYWYRQLPEEGLKFMVYLQKENIIDESGMPKERFSAEFPKEGPSILRIQQVVRGDSAAYFCASSKGGTLGSYEQYFGPGTRLTVT.

This clone occurred a few times. The V call is TRBV30, the J call TRBJ1-2; TRBD1 is a possible D gene (5 bases). This CDR3 spans 12 amino acids. The germline V and J ends were trimmed by 1 base and 4 bases, with 7 bases remaining between them. Germline lookup yields CDR1 GTSNPN and CDR2 SVGIG (reference sequence). The CDR3 DNA reads as TGTGCCTGGAGTGGGACAAGCTATGGCTACACCTTC. Its translation: CAWSGTSYGYTF.

This chain uses TRBV30 with TRBJ2-7; D possibly matches TRBD1 or TRBD2 (5 bases each). This CDR3 comprises 16 residues. Germline CDR1 GTSNPN, CDR2 SVGIG (reference sequence). V shed 0 bases and J shed 2 bases, with 17 bases lying between them. CDR3 in DNA: TGTGCCTGGAGTGTATCGGGGCTAGCCGCCGCCTACGAGCAGTACTTC. Amino acid sequence: CAWSVSGLAAAYEQYF.

This clone turned up a few times. The V and J genes are TRBV30 and TRBJ1-2, with 9 bases fitting TRBD1. The ends lost 2 bases at V and 7 bases at J; junction bases unmatched: 5. Germline V lookup: CDR1 GTSNPN, CDR2 SVGIG (reference sequence). The CDR3 is 13 residues long. The CDR3 spells CAWSINRGLGYTF. The CDR3 DNA follows: TGTGCCTGGAGTATCAACAGGGGGCTTGGCTACACCTTC.

The chain recombines TRBV15 with TRBJ2-3, with 10 bases identical to TRBD2. Trimming removed 3 bases from V and 6 bases from J; junction bases left unmatched: 9. There are 16 residues in the CDR3. CDR1 is LNHNV and CDR2 is YYDKDF in the germline V gene (reference sequence). The CDR3 here is CATSSGVAGGSDTQYF. The CDR3 DNA reads TGTGCCACCAGCAGTGGGGTAGCGGGAGGTTCCGATACGCAGTATTTT.

This clone was found a few times. V is TRBV27 and J is TRBJ1-2; D is undetermined. Between the trimmed V and J ends, which lost 3 bases and 6 bases, there was a span of 17 bases. CDR3 length equals 15 residues. The V gene's germline CDR1 is MNHEY and CDR2 SMNVEV (reference sequence). This CDR3 reads CASSFYETRDHGYTF. CDR3 nucleotides: TGTGCCAGCAGTTTTTACGAGACGAGAGATCATGGCTACACCTTC.

The CDR3 spells CASRGRLHTGELFF. The CDR3 DNA follows: TGTGCCAGCAGGGGACGGCTTCACACCGGGGAGCTGTTTTTT. The chain links TRBV28 to TRBJ2-2; D may correspond to TRBD1 or TRBD2 (5 bases each). The CDR3 extends over 14 amino acids. The V and J ends lost 6 bases and 3 bases respectively, with 11 bases between them. CDR1 is MDHEN and CDR2 is SYDVKM in the germline V gene.

The chain has TRBV4-3 and TRBJ1-4; D perhaps matches TRBD1 (6 bases). The CDR3 consists of 16 residues. The germline V and J ends were trimmed by 4 bases and 5 bases, with 17 bases remaining between them. CDR1 is LGHNA and CDR2 is YSLEER in the germline V gene. The CDR3, as DNA: TGCGCCAGCAGCCGAGCCTCACAGGGTCGCAATGAAAAACTGTTTTTT. As protein: CASSRASQGRNEKLFF.

This clone was detected a few times. The rearrangement links TRBV30 to TRBJ2-1; D could derive from TRBD1 or TRBD2 (5 bases each). V gave up 5 bases and J gave up 9 bases, with 23 bases separating them. CDR3 size: 15 residues. The germline gives CDR1 GTSNPN, CDR2 SVGIG (reference sequence). CDR3 region: CAWGRDLAIRAEQFF. The CDR3 DNA sequence: TGTGCCTGGGGCCGGGACCTAGCAATCCGTGCTGAGCAGTTCTTC. The whole variable domain, remainder taken from reference TRBV30 and TRBJ2-1, is SQTIHQWPATLVQPVGSPLSLECTVEGTSNPNLYWYRQAAGRGLQLLFYSVGIGQISSEVPQNLSASRPQDRQFILSSKKLLLSDSGFYLCAWGRDLAIRAEQFFGPGTRLTVL.

This clone showed up just a few times. This chain uses TRBV20-1 with TRBJ1-1; D remains unclear. The germline gives CDR1 DFQATT, CDR2 SNEGSKA (reference sequence). Trimming left V 6 bases short and J 8 bases short, with 10 bases between. CDR3 size: 10 residues. This CDR3 reads CSANYREAFF. CDR3 in DNA: TGCAGTGCCAACTACAGAGAAGCTTTCTTT.

In this sample, this clone turned up a few times. V usage is TRBV7-2 and J usage is TRBJ1-1, with TRBD1 identical over 7 bases. The CDR3 consists of 12 residues. The junction had 8 bases not matched to a gene; V was cut back by 5 bases and J by 11 bases. Germline CDR1 and CDR2: SGHTA and FQGNSA. The CDR3 DNA sequence: TGTGCCAGCAGCCCAATAGACAGGGAGGCTTTCTTT. Its translation: CASSPIDREAFF.

The rearrangement links TRBV7-9 to TRBJ1-3, with 8 bases identical to TRBD1. CDR3 size: 15 residues. V shed 4 bases and J 3 bases; nucleotides not matched to a gene: 5. In germline, CDR1 is SEHNR, CDR2 FQNEAQ (reference sequence). The CDR3 DNA is TGTGCCAGCAGCTCGAGGACAGGGCTTGGAAACACCATATATTTT. This translates into CASSSRTGLGNTIYF.